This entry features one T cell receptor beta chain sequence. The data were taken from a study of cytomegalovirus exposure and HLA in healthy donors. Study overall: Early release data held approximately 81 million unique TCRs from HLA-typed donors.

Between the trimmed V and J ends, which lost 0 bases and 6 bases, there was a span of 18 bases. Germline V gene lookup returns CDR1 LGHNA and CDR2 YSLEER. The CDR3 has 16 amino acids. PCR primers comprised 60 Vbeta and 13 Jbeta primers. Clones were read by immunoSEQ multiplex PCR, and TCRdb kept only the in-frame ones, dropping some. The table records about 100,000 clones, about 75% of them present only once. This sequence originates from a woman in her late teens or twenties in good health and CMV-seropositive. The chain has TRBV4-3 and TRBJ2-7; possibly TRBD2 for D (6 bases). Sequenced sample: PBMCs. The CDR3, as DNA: TGCGCCAGCAGCCAAGAAAAAGGCAGTCGACTAGGCGAGCAGTACTTC. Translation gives CASSQEKGSRLGEQYF.